This is a list of T cell receptor beta chains from one sample in a study of human T cells and chemical hapten exposure. TCRdb redid the calling of the RACE reads with MiXCR, one entry per CDR3 protein. The table records about 40,000 distinct CDR3 sequences, approximately 3.5% of them present only once. The material was whole blood, obtained in connection with sensitization to the hapten diphenylcyclopropenone (DPC). These TCRs come from a man in his forties or fifties with alopecia areata. Some clones in this sample may be carry-over from other donors' samples. Both conserved end residues are trimmed from each CDR3. Each record gives: V gene, CDR3 protein.

TRBV6-2/TRBV6-3 | ASRASSNTEAF
TRBV7-3 | ASSPGTGGAVETQY
TRBV12-3/TRBV12-4 | ASSLRGASSYNSPLH
TRBV29-1 | SVEVSGREF
TRBV6-6 | ASSRAPKETQY
TRBV29-1 | SVDRGTTGELF
TRBV18 | ASSPRGGYEQF
TRBV12-3/TRBV12-4 | ASTWDRDGYT
TRBV4-1 | ASSLSPPGGQGDTQY
TRBV5-5 | ASSFDRGRAYNEQF
TRBV7-2 | ASSSRDRSANYGYT
TRBV7-3 | ASSLGKVGVATDTQY
TRBV18 | ASSLAMVTTDSNQPQH
TRBV7-9 | ASSLGSSGSNEQF
TRBV12-3/TRBV12-4 | ASSFTSPRDTQY
TRBV28 | ASSLVGGLPTEAF
TRBV29-1 | SAKGQGEKLF
TRBV27 | ASNAGTGTYNEQF
TRBV20-1 | SASDSSYEQY
TRBV28 | ASSLGVGGSNTEAF
TRBV6-2/TRBV6-3 | ASSPRTSGSSYNEQF
TRBV5-5 | ASSLAGKFYEQY
TRBV21-1 | ASSNGTGAFGYEQY
TRBV9 | ASNLAENTGELF
TRBV12-3/TRBV12-4 | ASSPPLGVNGQPQH
TRBV6-5 | ASSRSWSMNTEAF
TRBV6-5 | ASSYSEDRGHNEQF
TRBV27 | ASSSRQSPYSNQPQH
TRBV28 | ASRRGGSTDTQY
TRBV12-3/TRBV12-4 | ASSSQTVGLAGLDTQY
TRBV4-1 | ASSQLTGSHTEAF
TRBV20-1 | SARDPGGPKNIQY
TRBV9 | ASSVEGTSGSETQY
TRBV6-1 | ASSEAKGSSTDTQY
TRBV5-5 | ASSLDYRGDTQY
TRBV6-6 | ASSYGAGGANVLT
TRBV9 | ASSGTGMNTEAF
TRBV19 | ASRTSGGAEAF
TRBV12-3/TRBV12-4 | ASSFRTSGITKNIQY
TRBV6-2/TRBV6-3 | ASSYRGEQF